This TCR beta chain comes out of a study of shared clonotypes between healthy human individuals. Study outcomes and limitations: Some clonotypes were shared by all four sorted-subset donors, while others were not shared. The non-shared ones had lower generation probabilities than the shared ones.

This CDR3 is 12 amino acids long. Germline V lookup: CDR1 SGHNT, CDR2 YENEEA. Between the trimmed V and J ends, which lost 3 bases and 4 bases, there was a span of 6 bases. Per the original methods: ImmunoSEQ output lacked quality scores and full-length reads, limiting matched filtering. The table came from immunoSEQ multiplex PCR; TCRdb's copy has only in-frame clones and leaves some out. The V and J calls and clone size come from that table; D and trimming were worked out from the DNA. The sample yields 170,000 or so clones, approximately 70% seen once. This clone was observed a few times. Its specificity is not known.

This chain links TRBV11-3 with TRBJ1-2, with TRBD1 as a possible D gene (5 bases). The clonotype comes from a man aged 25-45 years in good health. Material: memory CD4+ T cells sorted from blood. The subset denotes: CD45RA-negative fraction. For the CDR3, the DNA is TGTGCCAGCAGCTTGGGGGGCTATGGCTACACCTTC. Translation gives CASSLGGYGYTF. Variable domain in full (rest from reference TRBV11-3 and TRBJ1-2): EAGVVQSPRYKIIEKKQPVAFWCNPISGHNTLYWYLQNLGQGPELLIRYENEEAVDDSQLPKDRFSAERLKGVDSTLKIQPAELGDSAVYLCASSLGGYGYTFGSGTRLTVV.